This is a list of T cell receptor beta chains from one sample in a study of T cells in Graves' hyperthyroidism and ophthalmopathy. TCRdb re-derived calls from the multiplex PCR reads in MiXCR, one entry per CDR3 protein. The table shows about 180,000 distinct CDR3 sequences, with 15% to 20% occurring only once. Sample: blood. These receptors came from a woman in her 50s with Graves' hyperthyroidism. CDR3s include the opening cysteine and the closing phenylalanine or tryptophan. D genes are given only for firm matches. For some rows the clone size is stated as once, few or many, or as a class when expanded; others skip it.

J gene: TRBJ2-3
clone size: once
V gene: TRBV6-2/TRBV6-3
D gene: NA
CDR3 protein: CATLRAGGTDTQYF
CDR3 DNA: TGTGCCACCCTGCGTGCAGGGGGCACAGATACGCAGTATTTT

J gene: TRBJ1-2
clone size: NA
V gene: TRBV7-2
D gene: TRBD1
CDR3 protein: CVSSAGQGSYGYTF
CDR3 DNA: TGTGTCAGCAGCGCCGGACAGGGGTCTTATGGCTACACCTTC

J gene: TRBJ2-5
clone size: few
V gene: TRBV7-7
D gene: NA
CDR3 protein: CASSYGGGGADQETQYF
CDR3 DNA: TGTGCTAGCAGCTACGGGGGAGGGGGCGCTGACCAAGAGACCCAGTACTTC

J gene: TRBJ1-2
clone size: many
V gene: TRBV28
D gene: TRBD1
CDR3 protein: CASSLPHGTGNGYTF
CDR3 DNA: TGTGCCAGCAGTTTACCCCACGGGACAGGGAATGGCTACACCTTC

J gene: TRBJ1-5
clone size: few
V gene: TRBV12-3/TRBV12-4
D gene: NA
CDR3 protein: CASSFGRTNQPQHF
CDR3 DNA: TGTGCCAGCAGTTTTGGACGGACAAATCAGCCCCAGCATTTT

J gene: TRBJ2-3
clone size: NA
V gene: TRBV7-3
D gene: TRBD1
CDR3 protein: CASSLWGQRTDTQYF
CDR3 DNA: TGTGCCAGCAGCTTATGGGGACAGCGCACAGATACGCAGTATTTT

J gene: TRBJ2-1
clone size: many
V gene: TRBV11-2
D gene: TRBD2
CDR3 protein: CASSFTLAGASSYNEQFF
CDR3 DNA: TGTGCCAGCAGCTTTACACTAGCGGGGGCCAGCTCCTACAATGAGCAGTTCTTC

J gene: TRBJ2-7
clone size: many
V gene: TRBV19
D gene: TRBD1
CDR3 protein: CASQREWTGNYEQYF
CDR3 DNA: TGTGCCAGCCAACGAGAGTGGACAGGGAACTACGAGCAGTACTTC

J gene: TRBJ2-7
clone size: many
V gene: TRBV7-9
D gene: NA
CDR3 protein: CASSLTGFEQYF
CDR3 DNA: TGTGCCAGCAGCTTAACAGGGTTCGAGCAGTACTTC

J gene: TRBJ2-5
clone size: NA
V gene: TRBV5-1
D gene: NA
CDR3 protein: CASSPWDGQQTQYF
CDR3 DNA: TGCGCCAGCAGCCCCTGGGACGGCCAGCAGACCCAGTACTTC

J gene: TRBJ2-7
clone size: many
V gene: TRBV7-9
D gene: NA
CDR3 protein: CASSSPMTKKGDEQYF
CDR3 DNA: TGTGCCAGCAGCTCACCTATGACTAAAAAAGGCGACGAGCAGTACTTC

J gene: TRBJ1-1
clone size: many
V gene: TRBV7-9
D gene: NA
CDR3 protein: CASSSEEPWTEAFF
CDR3 DNA: TGTGCCAGCAGCTCGGAGGAACCTTGGACTGAAGCTTTCTTT

J gene: TRBJ1-2
clone size: many
V gene: TRBV7-2
D gene: NA
CDR3 protein: CASSYQGSRGYTF
CDR3 DNA: TGTGCCAGCAGCTACCAGGGGTCTCGAGGCTACACCTTC

J gene: TRBJ2-1
clone size: NA
V gene: TRBV28
D gene: TRBD2
CDR3 protein: CASSSTSGRPYNEQFF
CDR3 DNA: TGTGCCAGCAGTTCGACTAGCGGGAGACCCTACAATGAGCAGTTCTTC

J gene: TRBJ2-2
clone size: NA
V gene: TRBV6-5
D gene: NA
CDR3 protein: CASRLRGSRELFF
CDR3 DNA: TGTGCCAGCAGATTACGGGGTTCCAGGGAGCTGTTTTTT

J gene: TRBJ1-2
clone size: few
V gene: TRBV5-4
D gene: TRBD1
CDR3 protein: CASSLDRVNGYTF
CDR3 DNA: TGTGCCAGCAGCCTGGACAGGGTAAATGGCTACACCTTC

J gene: TRBJ1-1
clone size: many
V gene: TRBV18
D gene: NA
CDR3 protein: CASRTGGGTEAFF
CDR3 DNA: TGTGCCAGCCGTACAGGAGGAGGGACTGAAGCTTTCTTT

J gene: TRBJ1-2
clone size: NA
V gene: TRBV7-6
D gene: TRBD1
CDR3 protein: CASSSGTANNYGYTF
CDR3 DNA: TGTGCCAGCAGCTCGGGGACAGCGAATAACTATGGCTACACCTTC

J gene: TRBJ2-1
clone size: many
V gene: TRBV6-1
D gene: TRBD1
CDR3 protein: CASNIDRGYNEQFF
CDR3 DNA: TGTGCCAGCAACATCGACAGGGGTTACAATGAGCAGTTCTTC

J gene: TRBJ2-7
clone size: many
V gene: TRBV29-1
D gene: NA
CDR3 protein: CSVRKSSYEQYF
CDR3 DNA: TGCAGCGTCCGGAAGAGCTCCTACGAGCAGTACTTC

J gene: TRBJ1-5
clone size: many
V gene: TRBV2
D gene: NA
CDR3 protein: CASRTFGNQPQHF
CDR3 DNA: TGTGCCAGCAGAACGTTTGGTAATCAGCCCCAGCATTTT

J gene: TRBJ2-7
clone size: many
V gene: TRBV6-2/TRBV6-3
D gene: TRBD2
CDR3 protein: CASSFVGTSNGEQYF
CDR3 DNA: TGTGCCAGCAGTTTTGTCGGGACTAGCAATGGCGAGCAGTACTTC

J gene: TRBJ1-2
clone size: many
V gene: TRBV3-1
D gene: NA
CDR3 protein: CASSQGSGYTF
CDR3 DNA: TGTGCCAGCAGCCAGGGGAGTGGCTACACCTTC

J gene: TRBJ2-1
clone size: many
V gene: TRBV2
D gene: TRBD1
CDR3 protein: CASQTKTGRGYNEQFF
CDR3 DNA: TGTGCCAGCCAAACCAAGACAGGGAGAGGCTACAATGAGCAGTTCTTC

J gene: TRBJ2-5
clone size: many
V gene: TRBV18
D gene: NA
CDR3 protein: CASSPQGSLKTQYF
CDR3 DNA: TGTGCCAGCTCACCGCAGGGGAGTTTGAAGACCCAGTACTTC